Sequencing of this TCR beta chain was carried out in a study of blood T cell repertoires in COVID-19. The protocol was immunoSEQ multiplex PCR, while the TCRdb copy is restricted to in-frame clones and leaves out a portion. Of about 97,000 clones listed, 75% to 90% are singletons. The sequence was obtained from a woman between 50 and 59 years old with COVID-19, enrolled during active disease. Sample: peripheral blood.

The CDR3 here is CASSLRGGSNQPQHF. As DNA, the CDR3 is TGTGCCAGCAGCTTAAGGGGAGGCAGCAATCAGCCCCAGCATTTT. The V and J genes are TRBV7-2 and TRBJ1-5; D is perhaps TRBD1 (5 bases). The germline V and J ends were trimmed by 2 bases and 1 base, with 9 bases remaining between them. CDR1 SGHTA and CDR2 FQGNSA come from the germline V gene. This CDR3 spans 15 amino acids.